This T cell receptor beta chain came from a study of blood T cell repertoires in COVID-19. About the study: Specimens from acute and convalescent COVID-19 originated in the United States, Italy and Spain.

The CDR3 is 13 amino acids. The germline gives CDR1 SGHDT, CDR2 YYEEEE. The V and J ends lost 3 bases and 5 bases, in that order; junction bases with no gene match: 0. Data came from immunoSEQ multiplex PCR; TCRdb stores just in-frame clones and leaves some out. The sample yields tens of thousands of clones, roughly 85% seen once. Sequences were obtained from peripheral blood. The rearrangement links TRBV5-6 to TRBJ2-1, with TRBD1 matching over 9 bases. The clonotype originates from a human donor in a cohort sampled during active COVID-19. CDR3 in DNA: TGTGCCAGCAGCTGGGACAGGGACAATGAGCAGTTCTTC. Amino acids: CASSWDRDNEQFF.